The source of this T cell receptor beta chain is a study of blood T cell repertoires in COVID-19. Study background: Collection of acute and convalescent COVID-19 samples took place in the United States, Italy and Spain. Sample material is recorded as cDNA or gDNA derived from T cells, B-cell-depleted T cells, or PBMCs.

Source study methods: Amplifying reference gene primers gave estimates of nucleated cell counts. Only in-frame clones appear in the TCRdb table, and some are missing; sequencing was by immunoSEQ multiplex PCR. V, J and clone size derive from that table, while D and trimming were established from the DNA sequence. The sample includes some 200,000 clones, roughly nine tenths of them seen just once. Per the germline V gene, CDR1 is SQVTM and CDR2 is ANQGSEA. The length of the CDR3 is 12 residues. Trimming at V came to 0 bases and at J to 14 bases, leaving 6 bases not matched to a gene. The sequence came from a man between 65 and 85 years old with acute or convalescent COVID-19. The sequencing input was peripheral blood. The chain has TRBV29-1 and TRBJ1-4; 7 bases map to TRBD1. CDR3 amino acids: CSVEDQGDLLFF. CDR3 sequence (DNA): TGCAGCGTTGAAGATCAGGGGGATCTTCTGTTTTTT.